Included here is one TCR beta chain sequence, with context. Clones were read by immunoSEQ multiplex PCR, and TCRdb kept only the in-frame ones, dropping some. The sample holds approximately 260,000 clones, approximately 84% seen once. Recruits, aged roughly 18 to 95 years, lived in 24 US areas. Cohorts were determined from participant-reported clinical history. Per germline, CDR1 MDHEN and CDR2 SYDVKM. CDR3 length: 14 amino acids. V dropped 3 bases and J dropped 2 bases, with 11 bases sitting between them. The data are from a study of blood T cell repertoires in COVID-19. Study at large: In each case, the material was cDNA or gDNA derived from T cells, B-cell-depleted T cells, or PBMCs.

The TCR was taken from a man aged 50-60 years who had recovered from COVID-19. Sample: PBMCs or T cells enriched from blood (not recorded which). The chain has TRBV28 and TRBJ2-7; D is perhaps TRBD2 (6 bases). The CDR3 spells CASSFSGGTYEQYF. The CDR3 bases are TGTGCCAGCAGTTTCTCCGGCGGGACCTACGAGCAGTACTTC.